The clone carrying this TCR beta chain has ten or more counts. Its specificity is unknown. The sample belongs to a study of T cells after yellow fever vaccination. Study-level results: Clonotypes shared by both compartments, CD4 and CD8, made up a small share. At 95% to 97% for CD4 and 70% to 90% for CD8, most primary-vaccination clones showed up again after the booster. It was the secondary response that reached its peak faster, day 5 versus 15, but it was weaker. Contamination by abundant bulk-population clonotypes could be present in FACS-sorted repertoires.

CDR1 and CDR2 from the germline V gene are SGHKS and YYEKEE (reference sequence). V was pared by 3 bases and J by 5 bases, with 20 bases between. The CDR3 is 16 amino acids. TCRdb processed the 5' RACE reads anew with MiXCR; each CDR3 protein has one entry. The sample includes a few hundred thousand distinct CDR3 sequences, about 6.9% of them seen just once. The sequencing here drew on PBMCs, taken 45 days after the first yellow fever vaccination. V and J are TRBV5-5 and TRBJ1-2; a possible D gene is TRBD1 (5 bases). This TCR derives from a man between 18 and 35 years old who received the YFV17D yellow fever vaccine. The chain's CDR3 is CASSWKVRTQSYGYTF. CDR3 DNA sequence: TGTGCCAGCAGCTGGAAAGTAAGGACACAAAGTTATGGCTACACCTTC. Full variable domain (outside the CDR3, taken from reference TRBV5-5 and TRBJ1-2): DAGVTQSPTHLIKTRGQQVTLRCSPISGHKSVSWYQQVLGQGPQFIFQYYEKEERGRGNFPDRFSARQFPNYSSELNVNALLLGDSALYLCASSWKVRTQSYGYTFGSGTRLTVV.